Included here is one T cell receptor (beta chain) sequence, with context. The antigen this receptor binds is unknown. Per-base qualities were not stored, and no clone one base away is much larger. These data originate in a study of blood T cell repertoires in COVID-19 (TCRdb year 2020). Context from the whole study: The collaborator samples originated in the United States, Italy and Spain and spanned the acute and convalescent phases of COVID-19. The material from the prospective study consisted of cDNA or gDNA derived from T cells, B-cell-depleted T cells, or PBMCs. Where HLA class I and class II types were available, the types were taken from metadata supplied by the sample provider, not from assay-based typing. Samples came from the ongoing ImmuneRACE study (first 160 participants) plus 1,254 subjects from 6 global collaborators. The repertoires were released in a freely available public database meant as a resource for research on the immune response to SARS-CoV-2. Sample metadata almost always included a de-identified subject ID, COVID-19 status, age in years and sex. Subjects who had been exposed to COVID-19, were actively infected with it, or had recovered from it provided the deeply sampled blood TCRbeta repertoires that made up the dataset. On the study overall, not on this receptor specifically: The quantity of clinical and demographic metadata differed by source and by participant and was supplied without curation.

Here V drops 6 bases and J drops 8 bases, and the junction holds 3 bases not matched to any gene. CDR3 length: 14 amino acids, cysteine to phenylalanine. Only the CDR3 DNA stays, 42 bases, in frame from base 1. CDR1 MNHEY and CDR2 SVGEGT are derived from the germline V gene. Collaborating institutions collected whole blood in K2EDTA tubes following their own protocols. For TCRbeta analysis, collaborators shipped samples in one of three forms: frozen whole blood, isolated PBMCs, or DNA extracted from either of those sample types. TCRbeta CDR3 regions were amplified from genomic DNA by means of the immunoSEQ Assay, a bias-controlled multiplex PCR. The original methods were these. The number of nucleated cells in each sample was estimated from the amplification of reference gene primers within the assay. To quantify the absolute abundance of each unique TCRbeta CDR3 rearrangement, sequence reads were collapsed and filtered. For each sample, productive Simpson clonality was calculated by taking the square root of Simpson's diversity index across productive rearrangements. The table comes from immuneACCESS by way of TCRdb, which keeps in-frame sequences with V and J called. Part of the clones is missing from these tables; in studies checked, under half for an unresolved V gene and the rest for unknown reasons. V, J and clone size reflect that table, while D and trimming were determined from the DNA. Recorded for this sample are fewer than 200,000 clones; about 74% of them occurred a single time. 3% of the sample lies in the top ten.

Here the chain combines TRBV6-2 or TRBV6-3 and TRBJ2-3; 15 junctional bases match TRBD2. This TCR came from a woman aged 80 or over with acute or convalescent COVID-19. The sample taken for sequencing was peripheral blood. The CDR3 amino acid sequence is: CASSGLAGGRTQYF. The base sequence is TGTGCCAGCAGCGGACTAGCGGGAGGGCGTACGCAGTATTTT.